The clone carrying this T cell receptor beta chain was counted a few times. Its antigen is currently unknown. Germline V gene lookup returns CDR1 SGHVS and CDR2 FNYEAQ. The J segment lost 1 base and the V segment lost 1 base, leaving 5 bases of the junction unmatched. This CDR3 comprises 16 residues. TCRdb fed the 5' RACE reads into MiXCR, producing one record per CDR3 protein. Of about 240,000 distinct CDR3 sequences listed, about 10% are singletons. This entry comes from a study of CD8 T cells in ankylosing spondylitis. Findings and limits, study-wide: Disease-associated clonotypes exhibited CD8+ identity and were relatively infrequent in peripheral blood. Earlier reports found some motif variants in synovial fluid and blood in reactive arthritis.

Input material: blood, either unsorted or a sorted T cell fraction (not recorded which). The gene calls are TRBV7-6 and TRBJ2-7; TRBD2 aligns across 9 bases. This clonotype was obtained from a male donor with ankylosing spondylitis or in good health (not recorded which). The CDR3 reads CASSLEGGLASYEQYF. CDR3 in DNA: TGTGCCAGCAGCTTAGAAGGTGGACTAGCGTCCTACGAGCAGTACTTC.